This T cell receptor (beta chain) was captured in a study of regulatory T cells in long-lasting Graves disease (dated by TCRdb to 2020 to 2023). The study in broad terms: Persistent Graves' disease meant more than 5 years of antithyroid drug treatment with TSH receptor autoantibodies that stayed positive. This study used TCR sequencing and RNA sequencing of peripheral blood to compare persistent Graves' disease patients against newly diagnosed Graves' disease patients. The study was registered as a clinical trial and conducted in China. A total of around 35 samples underwent TCR sequencing: around 13 from persistent and around 20 from newly diagnosed Graves' disease patients. Antithyroid drugs had been taken for approximately ten years on average by persistent Graves' disease patients in the clinical cohort.

What the time point label conveys for this sample: persistent/refractory GD, antithyroid drugs over 5 years with positive TRAb. RNA was extracted from PBMCs in TRIzol for both TCR sequencing and RNA sequencing. The diagnosis of Graves' disease was made according to American Thyroid Association guidelines. The patients came from an endocrinology department in Xi'an, China. Each patient gave around 9 milliliters of peripheral blood, collected in an EDTA anticoagulant tube. Ficoll Paque Plus density gradient separation was used to isolate PBMCs, and no further T cell sorting was performed. An Agilent 2100 Bioanalyzer and agarose gel were used to check RNA quality, while a NanoDrop 2000 measured RNA concentration. The germline V gene specifies SGHAT as CDR1 and FQNNGV as CDR2. Relative to germline, V is 1 base shorter and J is 4 bases shorter, with 11 bases between their ends. Counted from cysteine to phenylalanine, this CDR3 has 15 amino acids. Here the CDR3 DNA is all that survives: 45 bases in frame from base 1.

Library prep was done by multiplex PCR. Data came from an Illumina HiSeq 4000. iRepertoire HTBI primers and Arm-PCR amplification of CDR3 regions were used to construct TCR beta libraries. Before sequencing, the PCR products went through gel purification. The authors processed their data as follows. A total of some 65 TRBV and some 13 TRBJ segments were identified across samples and were used for gene usage analysis of CDR3 amino acid clonotypes. COPE and FqMerger were used to merge the filtered high-quality paired reads into contigs. BLAST was used to align contigs to IMGT TRBV, TRBD and TRBJ reference genes, and CDR3 was defined according to IMGT. Any clonotype with a frequency above 0.1% was classified as a highly expanded clone. Shannon entropy was used to measure repertoire diversity, and the Gini coefficient was used to measure V-J evenness. A clonotype was considered public if more than one individual shared it. TCRdb took the public reads, trimmed them with fastp at Q25, ran MiXCR for clone calling and kept in-frame beta chains. Rows are unified per CDR3 protein, each entry keeping the most common DNA and genes. These V and J calls rely on TCRdb rather than the paper's analysis. The sample table lists about 400,000 distinct CDR3 sequences, around 20% of them with a count of one. Together, the top ten hold 20% of the sample.

Paper-wide results and their limitations: Only peripheral blood was studied, because thyroid tissue, the primary lesion, was inaccessible. A larger number of public clonotypes was shared among persistent patients (fewer than 3,000) than among newly diagnosed patients (about 990). The small sample size was acknowledged by the authors as a limitation that may reduce accuracy. Preferential use of TRBV28, TRBJ1-2 and TRBJ2-5 was observed in persistent disease, whereas TRBV20-1 and TRBJ2-1 were favored in newly diagnosed disease. Compared with newly diagnosed patients, patients with persistent Graves' disease had lower TCR Shannon entropy and fewer highly expanded clones, which suggests clonal expansion. Only the TCR beta chain was sequenced and analyzed.

Regarding this clonotype: No antigen is known for it. No per-base quality is available; no much larger clone lies one base away.

The chain is assembled from TRBV11-2 and TRBJ2-1; a confident D gene designation cannot be given. This sample comprised peripheral blood mononuclear cells (PBMCs), obtained when the disease was refractory, from a patient treated with antithyroid drugs. The clonotype was recovered from a female donor with Graves disease. The DNA is TGTGCCAGCAGCTTAGCGGGTCCCCCGTACAATGAGCAGTTCTTC. Its protein is CASSLAGPPYNEQFF.